The 10 T cell receptor beta chains below come from one sample, sequenced in a study of OX40 agonist ivuxolimab in advanced cancers. Libraries were prepared through the immunoSEQ multiplex PCR assay. Entries here come from immuneACCESS through TCRdb and include only in-frame sequences with V and J called. Some clones fail to appear in such tables; in the studies checked, an unresolved V gene covers under half of the shortfall, and the cause of the remainder is unknown. This sample comprises about 46,000 clones, approximately 83% of them detected only once. The top ten hold around 2% of the sample. The material sequenced was CD4+ or CD8+ T cells sorted from blood, taken in a trial of the OX40 agonist ivuxolimab. All receptors come from an adult with an advanced solid tumor such as melanoma, head and neck, liver or kidney cancer.

The chain has TRBV5-5 and TRBJ2-1; D not resolved. This CDR3 has 14 amino acids. V was clipped by 0 bases and J by 8 bases, with 12 bases between them. Germline V CDR1 and CDR2: SGHKS, YYEKEE (reference sequence). The CDR3 nucleotides read TGTGCCAGCAGCTTGGACGTTCTGCGCGATGAGCAGTTCTTC. It encodes CASSLDVLRDEQFF.

The chain couples TRBV4-2 to TRBJ1-3; no reliable D call. The CDR3 sequence is 16 residues long. Germline loops: CDR1 LGHNA, CDR2 YNFKEQ. V dropped 0 bases and J dropped 4 bases, with 13 bases sitting between them. The CDR3 is CASSQDRPVAGNTIYF. In DNA, the CDR3 is TGTGCCAGCAGCCAAGATAGGCCAGTCGCCGGAAACACCATATATTTT.

The V and J genes are TRBV6-1 and TRBJ1-1; D gene ambiguous. Trimming took off 4 bases at V and 1 base at J, with 10 bases between the two ends. The CDR3 consists of 14 residues. Germline V CDR1 and CDR2: MNHNS, SASEGT. The CDR3 DNA reads as TGTGCCAGCAGTGGAAGGAAGGGGAACACTGAAGCTTTCTTT. As protein: CASSGRKGNTEAFF.

In its sample, this clone was seen once. The V gene is TRBV5-6, the J gene TRBJ1-1; D possibly corresponds to TRBD1 (6 bases). The ends were cut back, 0 bases at V and 5 bases at J, with 14 bases in the middle. The CDR3 is made up of 15 amino acids. CDR1 and CDR2 from the germline V gene are SGHDT and YYEEEE. CDR3 in DNA: TGTGCCAGCAGCTTGGAGGGGGGGCGGAAGACTGAAGCTTTCTTT. This gives the protein CASSLEGGRKTEAFF.

The V and J genes are TRBV6-5 and TRBJ2-5, with D uncertain. This CDR3 comprises 13 residues. The germline V and J ends were trimmed by 4 bases and 1 base, with 7 bases remaining between them. Germline V CDR1 and CDR2: MNHEY, SVGAGI. The CDR3 nucleotides are TGTGCCAGCAGTTTATATGGCCAAGAGACCCAGTACTTC. This codes for CASSLYGQETQYF.

The gene calls are TRBV25-1 and TRBJ1-2; unclear D gene. The ends were cut back, 3 bases at V and 1 base at J, with 6 bases in the middle. This CDR3 has 13 amino acids. Germline V lookup: CDR1 MGHDK, CDR2 SYGVNS. The CDR3 DNA follows: TGTGCCAGCAGTGAGGGAAATAACTATGGCTACACCTTC. This encodes CASSEGNNYGYTF.

The chain links TRBV5-6 to TRBJ1-2; D may be TRBD1 (5 bases). The CDR3 runs 15 residues. Germline V gene sequence: CDR1 SGHDT, CDR2 YYEEEE. V lost 6 bases and J lost 3, with 18 bases in between. The DNA of the CDR3 is TGTGCCAGCACCTTAATGGGGCCAGTGGACTATGGCTACACCTTC. Amino acid sequence: CASTLMGPVDYGYTF.

The gene calls are TRBV2 and TRBJ2-3, with a weak D call TRBD2 (7 bases). The CDR3 loop spans 18 amino acids. Germline V CDR1 and CDR2: SNHLY, FYNNEI. V lost 0 bases and J 1 base, leaving 17 bases between the germline ends. The CDR3 region is CASSEALVVGGGTDTQYF. For the CDR3, the DNA is TGTGCCAGCAGTGAAGCGCTCGTCGTAGGGGGGGGCACAGATACGCAGTATTTT.

As regards this clone: Within the sample, other DNA sequences also encode this same CDR3. The chain employs TRBV30 and TRBJ1-6, with D maybe TRBD1 (6 bases). Per germline, CDR1 GTSNPN and CDR2 SVGIG (reference sequence). The CDR3 loop spans 16 amino acids. Trimming took 1 base from V and 7 from J, leaving 17 bases between them. In DNA, the CDR3 is TGTGCCTGGAGTGCCGCGTGGACAGAGAGAAATTCACCCCTCCACTTT. This gives the protein CAWSAAWTERNSPLHF.

This clone has just a few counts. The gene calls are TRBV11-2 and TRBJ2-6; the D gene is possibly TRBD2 (6 bases). Germline CDR1 is SGHAT and CDR2 is FQNNGV. Trimming shortened V by 6 bases and J by 0 bases, and 9 bases separated the two germline ends. This CDR3 is 15 amino acids long. The CDR3 sequence is CASSPGVSGANVLTF. The CDR3 DNA sequence: TGTGCCAGCAGTCCGGGGGTCTCTGGGGCCAACGTCCTGACTTTC. Looking up the rest from reference TRBV11-2 and TRBJ2-6 gives the full variable domain: EAGVAQSPRYKIIEKRQSVAFWCNPISGHATLYWYQQILGQGPKLLIQFQNNGVVDDSQLPKDRFSAERLKGVDSTLKIQPAKLEDSAVYLCASSPGVSGANVLTFGAGSRLTVL.